This T cell receptor beta chain was profiled in a study of blood T cell repertoires in COVID-19 (TCRdb year 2020). The study in broad terms: Samples from collaborators originated in the United States, Italy and Spain and spanned both the acute and convalescent phases of COVID-19. A de-identified subject ID, COVID-19 status, age in years and sex were almost always included in the sample metadata. HLA class I and class II types, where available, came from metadata supplied by the sample provider rather than from assay-based typing. The repertoires were made available in a free public database intended to serve as a resource for research on the immune response to SARS-CoV-2. Samples came from the ongoing ImmuneRACE study (first 160 participants) plus 1,254 subjects from 6 global collaborators. The prospective study material was composed of cDNA or gDNA derived from T cells, B-cell-depleted T cells, or PBMCs. The dataset comprised deeply sampled blood TCRbeta repertoires from subjects exposed to, actively infected with, or recovered from COVID-19. General findings and caveats noted by the study authors: The quantity of clinical and demographic metadata differed by source and by participant and was supplied without curation.

At one collaborating source in Seattle, patients were enrolled during active infection and were followed longitudinally through the course of disease. The collaborating institutions used their own protocols to collect whole blood in K2EDTA tubes. For TCRbeta analysis, collaborators shipped samples as frozen whole blood, isolated PBMCs, or DNA extracted from either of those sample types. The immunoSEQ Assay, a bias-controlled multiplex PCR, was used to amplify TCRbeta CDR3 regions from genomic DNA. In the paper's pipeline: Within the assay, amplification of reference gene primers was used to estimate how many nucleated cells each sample contained. To quantify the absolute abundance of each unique TCRbeta CDR3 rearrangement, sequence reads were collapsed and filtered. For each sample, productive Simpson clonality was calculated as the square root of Simpson's diversity index over productive rearrangements. This immuneACCESS table, as held by TCRdb, lists in-frame sequences with V and J called but not all clones. Of the missing ones, under half trace to an unresolved V gene in checked studies; the others have no known cause. D and trimming were read from the DNA, whereas the V and J calls and clone size are those reported in that table. For this sample there are approximately 45,000 clones; about 90% appear just once. The top ten clonotypes cover 2.1% of the sample.

The CDR3 holds 14 amino acids from the cysteine to the phenylalanine. Only the CDR3 DNA stays, 42 bases, in frame from base 1. Trimming removed 6 bases from V and 7 bases from J, leaving 16 bases between the germline ends. From a lookup of the germline V gene (reference sequence), CDR1 and CDR2 are LNHDA and SQIVND. Of note for this clone: Its antigen specificity is not known. No base qualities exist here, and no much larger clone lies one base off it.

This TCR derives from a woman over 75 with COVID-19, enrolled during active disease. The V and J genes are TRBV19 and TRBJ1-5; a weak D assignment points to TRBD1 (5 bases agree). Sequencing was performed on peripheral blood. This receptor has the CDR3 CASRITGLDQPQHF. The DNA sequence reads TGTGCCAGTAGAATTACAGGCTTAGACCAGCCCCAGCATTTT. The variable domain in full, with residues beyond the CDR3 obtained from the reference TRBV19 and TRBJ1-5 genes, is DGGITQSPKYLFRKEGQNVTLSCEQNLNHDAMYWYRQDPGQGLRLIYYSQIVNDFQKGDIAEGYSVSREKKESFPLTVTSAQKNPTAFYLCASRITGLDQPQHFGDGTRLSIL.